This TCR beta chain was sequenced during a study of PD-L1 blockade in urothelial cancer. Across the study: Bladder-origin urothelial cancer in males covered about 90% of the 29 patients.

The CDR3 totals 18 residues. Germline lookup yields CDR1 LNHNV and CDR2 YYDKDF (reference sequence). V was cut by 2 bases and J by 0 bases, with 14 bases left in between. Sample contribution per patient ranged from 1 to 8, covering pretreatment and on-treatment. Method: immunoSEQ multiplex PCR; TCRdb's copy keeps in-frame clones and lacks some. This table holds around 120,000 clones, approximately 85% found once. The source was PBMCs, collected around atezolizumab (anti-PD-L1) treatment. The chain uses TRBV15 and TRBJ2-6; TRBD2 is a possible D gene (6 bases). The sequence came from a man aged 50 to 59 with urothelial cancer. CDR3 region: CATSRPGDPISGANVLTF. DNA of the CDR3: TGTGCCACCAGCAGACCGGGGGATCCTATCTCTGGGGCCAACGTCCTGACTTTC.